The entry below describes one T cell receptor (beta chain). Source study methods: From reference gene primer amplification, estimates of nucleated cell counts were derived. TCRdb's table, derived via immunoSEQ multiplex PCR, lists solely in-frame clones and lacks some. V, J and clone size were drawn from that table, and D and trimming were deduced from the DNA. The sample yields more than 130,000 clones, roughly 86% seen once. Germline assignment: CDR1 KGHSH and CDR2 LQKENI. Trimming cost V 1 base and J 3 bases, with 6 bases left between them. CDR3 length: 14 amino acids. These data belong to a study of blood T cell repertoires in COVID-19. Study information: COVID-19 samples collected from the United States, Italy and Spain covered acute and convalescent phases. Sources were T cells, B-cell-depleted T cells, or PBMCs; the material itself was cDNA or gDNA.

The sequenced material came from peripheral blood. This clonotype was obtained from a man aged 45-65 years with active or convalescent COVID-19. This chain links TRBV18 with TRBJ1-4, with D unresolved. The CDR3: CASSPLGSNEKLFF. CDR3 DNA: TGTGCCAGCTCACCACTCGGGTCTAATGAAAAACTGTTTTTT.